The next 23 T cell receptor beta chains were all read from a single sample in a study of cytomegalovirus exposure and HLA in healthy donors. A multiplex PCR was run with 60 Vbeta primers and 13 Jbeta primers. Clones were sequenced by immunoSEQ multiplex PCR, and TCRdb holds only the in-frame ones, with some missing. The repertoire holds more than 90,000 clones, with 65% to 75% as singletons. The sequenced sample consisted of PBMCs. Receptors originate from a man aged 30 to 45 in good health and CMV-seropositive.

The CDR3 loop is CASSQGTGLRSPLHF. CDR3 DNA: TGCGCCAGCAGCCAGGGGACAGGGTTACGGTCACCCCTCCACTTT. The chain carries TRBV4-1 and TRBJ1-6; 9 bases agree with TRBD1. The CDR3 runs to 15 residues. Germline CDR1 MGHRA, CDR2 YSYEKL. The J segment lost 10 bases and the V segment lost 3 bases, leaving 7 bases of the junction unmatched.

This CDR3 is CASGGRDTQYF. The CDR3 DNA reads TGTGCCAGCGGCGGTCGGGATACGCAGTATTTT. This rearrangement joins TRBV11-2 to TRBJ2-3; D is ambiguous. The CDR3 length is 11 residues. Trimming cost V 8 bases and J 6 bases, with 9 bases left between them. Germline loops: CDR1 SGHAT, CDR2 FQNNGV.

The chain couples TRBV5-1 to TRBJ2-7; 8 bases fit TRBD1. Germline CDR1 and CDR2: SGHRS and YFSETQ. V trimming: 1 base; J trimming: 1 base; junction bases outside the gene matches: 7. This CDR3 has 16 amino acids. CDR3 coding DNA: TGCGCCAGCAGCTTGTGGCCAGGACAGGGATCCTACGAGCAGTACTTC. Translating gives CASSLWPGQGSYEQYF.

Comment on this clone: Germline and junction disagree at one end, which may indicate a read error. Written as DNA, the CDR3 is TGTTCCAGCAGCCTCGTAGCGGGCCCGGCGGAAGATACGCAGTATTTT. Amino acids: CSSSLVAGPAEDTQYF. V is TRBV7-9 and J is TRBJ2-3, with 7 bases aligning to TRBD2. Germline CDR1 SEHNR, CDR2 FQNEAQ (reference sequence). This CDR3 spans 16 amino acids.

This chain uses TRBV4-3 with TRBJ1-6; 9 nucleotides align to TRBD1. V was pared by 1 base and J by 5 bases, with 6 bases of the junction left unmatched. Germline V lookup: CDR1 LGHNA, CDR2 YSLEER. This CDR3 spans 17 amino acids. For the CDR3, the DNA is TGCGCCAGCAGCCAAGCGCCAACAGGGGGCCATAATTCACCCCTCCACTTT. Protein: CASSQAPTGGHNSPLHF.

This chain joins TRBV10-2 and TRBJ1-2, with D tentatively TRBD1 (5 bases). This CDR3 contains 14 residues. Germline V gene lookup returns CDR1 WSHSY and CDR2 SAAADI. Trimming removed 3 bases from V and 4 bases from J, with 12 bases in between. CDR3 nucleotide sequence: TGCGCCAGCAGTGACTCGACAGTCTTCTATGGCTACACCTTC. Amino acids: CASSDSTVFYGYTF.

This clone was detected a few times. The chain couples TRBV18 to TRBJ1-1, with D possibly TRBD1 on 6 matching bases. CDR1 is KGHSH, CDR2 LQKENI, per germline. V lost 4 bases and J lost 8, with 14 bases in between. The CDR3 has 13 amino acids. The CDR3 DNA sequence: TGTGCCAGCTCACGGGGGCCTCAGGAAGAAGCTTTCTTT. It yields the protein CASSRGPQEEAFF.

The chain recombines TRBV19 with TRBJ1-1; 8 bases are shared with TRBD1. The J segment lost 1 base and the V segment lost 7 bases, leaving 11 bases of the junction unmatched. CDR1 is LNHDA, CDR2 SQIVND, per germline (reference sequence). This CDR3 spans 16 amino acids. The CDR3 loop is CASTDSDRGANTEAFF. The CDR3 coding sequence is TGTGCCAGTACCGATTCCGACAGGGGCGCGAACACTGAAGCTTTCTTT. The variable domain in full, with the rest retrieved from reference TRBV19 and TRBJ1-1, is DGGITQSPKYLFRKEGQNVTLSCEQNLNHDAMYWYRQDPGQGLRLIYYSQIVNDFQKGDIAEGYSVSREKKESFPLTVTSAQKNPTAFYLCASTDSDRGANTEAFFGQGTRLTVV.

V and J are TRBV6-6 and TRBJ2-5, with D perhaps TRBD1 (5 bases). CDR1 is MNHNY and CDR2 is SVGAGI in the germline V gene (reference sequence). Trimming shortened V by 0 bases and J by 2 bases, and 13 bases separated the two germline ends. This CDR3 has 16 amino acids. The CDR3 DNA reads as TGTGCCAGCAGTTACTCAGGGGAAAAAGCGCAAGAGACCCAGTACTTC. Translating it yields CASSYSGEKAQETQYF.

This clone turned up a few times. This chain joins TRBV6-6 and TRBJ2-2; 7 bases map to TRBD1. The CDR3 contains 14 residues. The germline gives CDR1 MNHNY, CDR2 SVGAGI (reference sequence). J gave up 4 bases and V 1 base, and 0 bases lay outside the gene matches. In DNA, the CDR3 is TGTGCCAGCAGTTACTACAGGGGCACCGGGGAGCTGTTTTTT. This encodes CASSYYRGTGELFF.

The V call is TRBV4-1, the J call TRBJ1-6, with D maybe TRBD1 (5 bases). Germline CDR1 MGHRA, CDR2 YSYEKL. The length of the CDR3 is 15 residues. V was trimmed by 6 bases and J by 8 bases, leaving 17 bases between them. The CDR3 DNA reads TGCGCCAGCAGACCTCCCGGGACTGATGATTCACCCCTCCACTTT. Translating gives CASRPPGTDDSPLHF.

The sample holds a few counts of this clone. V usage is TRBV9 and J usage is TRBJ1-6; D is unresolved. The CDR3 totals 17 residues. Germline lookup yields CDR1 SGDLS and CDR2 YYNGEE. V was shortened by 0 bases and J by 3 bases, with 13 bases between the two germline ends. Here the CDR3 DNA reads TGTGCCAGCAGCGTAGCCGGGGTGGTAGGCTATAATTCACCCCTCCACTTT. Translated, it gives CASSVAGVVGYNSPLHF.

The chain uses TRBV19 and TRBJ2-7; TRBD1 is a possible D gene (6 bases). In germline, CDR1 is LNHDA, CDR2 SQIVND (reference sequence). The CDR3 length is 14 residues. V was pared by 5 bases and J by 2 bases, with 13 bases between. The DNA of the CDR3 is TGTGCCAGTAGTGTGGATGGGGGCCCCTACGAGCAGTACTTC. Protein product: CASSVDGGPYEQYF. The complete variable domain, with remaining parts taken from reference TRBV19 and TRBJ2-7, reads DGGITQSPKYLFRKEGQNVTLSCEQNLNHDAMYWYRQDPGQGLRLIYYSQIVNDFQKGDIAEGYSVSREKKESFPLTVTSAQKNPTAFYLCASSVDGGPYEQYFGPGTRLTVT.

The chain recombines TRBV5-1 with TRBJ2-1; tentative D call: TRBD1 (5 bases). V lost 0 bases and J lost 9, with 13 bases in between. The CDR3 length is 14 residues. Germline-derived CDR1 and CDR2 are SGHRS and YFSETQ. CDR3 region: CASSLEMGLGEQFF. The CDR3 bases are TGCGCCAGCAGCTTGGAAATGGGGCTGGGTGAGCAGTTCTTC.

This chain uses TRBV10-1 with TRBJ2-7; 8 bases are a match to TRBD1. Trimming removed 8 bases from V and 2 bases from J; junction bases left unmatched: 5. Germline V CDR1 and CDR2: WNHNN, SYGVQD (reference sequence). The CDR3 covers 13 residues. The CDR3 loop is CASSATGAYEQYF. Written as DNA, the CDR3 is TGCGCCAGCTCGGCGACAGGGGCCTACGAGCAGTACTTC.

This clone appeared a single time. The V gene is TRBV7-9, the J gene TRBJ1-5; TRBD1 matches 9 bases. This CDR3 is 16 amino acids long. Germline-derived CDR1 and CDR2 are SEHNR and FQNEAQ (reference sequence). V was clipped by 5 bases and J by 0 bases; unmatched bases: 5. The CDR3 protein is CASSHWDRDSNQPQHF. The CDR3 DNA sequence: TGTGCCAGCAGCCATTGGGACAGGGATAGCAATCAGCCCCAGCATTTT.

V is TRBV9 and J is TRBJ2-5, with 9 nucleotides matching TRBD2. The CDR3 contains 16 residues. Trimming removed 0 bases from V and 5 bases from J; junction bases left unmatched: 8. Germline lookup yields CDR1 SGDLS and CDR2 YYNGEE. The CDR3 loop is CASSVGASGDWETQYF. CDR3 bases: TGTGCCAGCAGCGTAGGAGCTAGCGGGGACTGGGAGACCCAGTACTTC.

DNA of the CDR3: TGCAGCGTAGCGGGACTAGAGACAGATACGCAGTATTTT. It is translated as CSVAGLETDTQYF. The J gene is TRBJ2-3, the V gene TRBV29-1; 8 nucleotides match TRBD2. The V and J ends lost 6 bases and 3 bases, in that order; junction bases with no gene match: 5. The V gene's germline CDR1 is SQVTM and CDR2 ANQGSEA. The CDR3 sequence is 13 residues long.

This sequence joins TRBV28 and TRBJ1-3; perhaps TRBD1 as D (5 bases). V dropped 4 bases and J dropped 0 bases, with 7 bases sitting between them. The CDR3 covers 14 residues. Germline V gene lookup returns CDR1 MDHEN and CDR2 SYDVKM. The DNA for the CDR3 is TGTGCCAGCAGTTATCAGGGCTCTGGAAACACCATATATTTT. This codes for CASSYQGSGNTIYF. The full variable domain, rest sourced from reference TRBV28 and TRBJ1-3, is DVKVTQSSRYLVKRTGEKVFLECVQDMDHENMFWYRQDPGLGLRLIYFSYDVKMKEKGDIPEGYSVSREKKERFSLILESASTNQTSMYLCASSYQGSGNTIYFGEGSWLTVV.

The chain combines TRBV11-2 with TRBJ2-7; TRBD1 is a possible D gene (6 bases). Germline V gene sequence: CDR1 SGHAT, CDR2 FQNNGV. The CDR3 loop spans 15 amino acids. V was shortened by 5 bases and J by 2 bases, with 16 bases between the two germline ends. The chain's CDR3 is CASSVYRVRAYEQYF. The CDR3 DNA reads TGTGCCAGCAGCGTCTACAGGGTGAGGGCCTACGAGCAGTACTTC.

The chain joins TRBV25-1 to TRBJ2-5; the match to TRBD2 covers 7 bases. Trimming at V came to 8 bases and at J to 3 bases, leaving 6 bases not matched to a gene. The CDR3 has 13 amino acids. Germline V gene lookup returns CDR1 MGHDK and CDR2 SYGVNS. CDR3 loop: CASRRGIEETQYF. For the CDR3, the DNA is TGTGCCAGCCGGCGGGGGATCGAAGAGACCCAGTACTTC.

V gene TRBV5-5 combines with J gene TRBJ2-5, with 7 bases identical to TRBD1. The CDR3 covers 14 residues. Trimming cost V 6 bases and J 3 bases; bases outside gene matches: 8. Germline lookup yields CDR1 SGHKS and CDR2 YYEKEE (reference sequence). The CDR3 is CASTLTGAEETQYF. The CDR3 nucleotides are TGTGCCAGCACCTTAACAGGGGCAGAAGAGACCCAGTACTTC.

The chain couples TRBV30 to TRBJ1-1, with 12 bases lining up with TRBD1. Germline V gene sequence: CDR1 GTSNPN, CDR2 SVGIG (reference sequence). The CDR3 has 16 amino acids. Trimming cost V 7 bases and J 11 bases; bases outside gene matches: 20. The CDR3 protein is CASTQPLTGQGAVAFF. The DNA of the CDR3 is TGTGCCTCAACTCAGCCATTGACGGGACAGGGGGCTGTGGCTTTCTTT. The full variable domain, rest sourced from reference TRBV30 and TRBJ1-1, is SQTIHQWPATLVQPVGSPLSLECTVEGTSNPNLYWYRQAAGRGLQLLFYSVGIGQISSEVPQNLSASRPQDRQFILSSKKLLLSDSGFYLCASTQPLTGQGAVAFFGQGTRLTVV.